Listed below are T cell receptor beta chains from one sample, sequenced in a study of shared clonotypes between healthy human individuals. Profiled with immunoSEQ multiplex PCR; TCRdb holds only in-frame clones, not every one. The sample consists of some 2,000,000 clones, 90% to 97% of them appearing once. The source material was naive CD4+ T cells sorted from blood. The receptors come from a man younger than 35 in good health. CDR3s include the opening cysteine and the closing phenylalanine or tryptophan. Fields, in order: D gene, J gene, V gene, clone size, CDR3 DNA, CDR3 protein. A D gene is named only where the DNA matches it firmly. Clone size is shown for a subset of rows, as once, few, many or a class of expanded clone.

>TRBD1|TRBJ2-7|TRBV5-5|-
TGTGCCAGCAGCAGGACAGGGAACCACGAGCAGTACTTC
CASSRTGNHEQYF
>TRBD2|TRBJ2-1|TRBV18|-
TGTGCCAGCTCACCAAAGCGGGAGCTCAATGAGCAGTTCTTC
CASSPKRELNEQFF
>-|TRBJ1-2|TRBV5-1|-
TGCGCCAGCAGCTTGGAGGGGGTTAACTATGGCTACACCTTC
CASSLEGVNYGYTF
>-|TRBJ1-6|TRBV11-2|-
TGTGCCAGCAGGCTGATACAGGGCGGGAATTCACCCCTCCACTTT
CASRLIQGGNSPLHF
>-|TRBJ1-5|TRBV4-1|-
TGCGCCAGCAGCCAACTTGGGCTGACGAATCAGCCCCAGCATTTT
CASSQLGLTNQPQHF
>-|TRBJ1-6|TRBV4-1|few
TGCGCCAGCAGCCAAGATACAGGGTATAATTCACCCCTCCACTTT
CASSQDTGYNSPLHF
>-|TRBJ1-5|TRBV30|-
TGTGCCTGGAGTAGGGCCTTCCTCAATCAGCCCCAGCATTTT
CAWSRAFLNQPQHF
>TRBD2|TRBJ2-7|TRBV6-9|-
TGTGCCAGCAGTTACCATGGACTAGCGAGGCTCTACGAGCAGTACTTC
CASSYHGLARLYEQYF
>-|TRBJ2-5|TRBV30|-
TGTGCCTGGAATGTCGGGGCATATAAAGAGACCCAGTACTTC
CAWNVGAYKETQYF
>-|TRBJ2-5|TRBV9|few
TGTGCCAGCAGCGTAGCTTTAGGGTTGGAGCCCCAGTACTTC
CASSVALGLEPQYF
>-|TRBJ2-3|TRBV6-5|once
TGTGCCAGCAGTCGCGACGATACGCAGTATTTT
CASSRDDTQYF
>-|TRBJ1-5|TRBV6-1|-
TGTGCCAGCAGTGAGCCTGGGGATCAGCCCCAGCATTTT
CASSEPGDQPQHF
>-|TRBJ1-5|TRBV30|few
TGTGCCTGGAGTGTAGACCCCAATCAGCCCCAGCATTTT
CAWSVDPNQPQHF
>TRBD1|TRBJ1-2|TRBV6-5|-
TGTGCCAGCAGTACAGGGGCGGGTTATGGCTACACCTTC
CASSTGAGYGYTF
>-|TRBJ2-7|TRBV2|few
TGTGCCAGCAGGGGTATCTCCTACGAGCAGTACTTC
CASRGISYEQYF
>-|TRBJ2-1|TRBV10-1|-
TGCGCCAGCAGTGAGTGGACCAGGAGCTCCTACAATGAGCAGTTCTTC
CASSEWTRSSYNEQFF
>-|TRBJ2-5|TRBV5-1|-
TGCGCCAGCAGCTTTGGTGGTGGAGAGACCCAGTACTTC
CASSFGGGETQYF
>-|TRBJ2-1|TRBV5-4|-
TGTGCCAGCAGCTTGAGGGCCATCGGCCTTGGAGGCGGCAATGAGCAGTTCTTC
CASSLRAIGLGGGNEQFF
>TRBD1|TRBJ1-1|TRBV29-1|-
TGCAGCGTGAGAGCCGGGACAGGAAGCAAGGTGAACACTGAAGCTTTCTTT
CSVRAGTGSKVNTEAFF
>TRBD1|TRBJ1-2|TRBV7-2|-
TGTGCCAGCAGCTCAAGACAGGGGAGCTATGGCTACACCTTC
CASSSRQGSYGYTF
>-|TRBJ1-2|TRBV10-3|-
TGTGCCACCTCCACACGGGGGGAAATACATGGCTACACCTTC
CATSTRGEIHGYTF
>-|TRBJ1-1|TRBV6-1|-
TGTGCCAGCAGGACCACAGTGAACACTGAAGCTTTCTTT
CASRTTVNTEAFF
>-|TRBJ1-1|TRBV7-2|-
TGTGCCAGCAGCTTATTAGGAGGGGGCACTGAAGCTTTCTTT
CASSLLGGGTEAFF
>-|TRBJ1-4|TRBV19|once
TGTGCCAGTAGTATAGCTCGCACTGACGGAGCGGAAAAACTGTTTTTT
CASSIARTDGAEKLFF
>-|TRBJ1-6|TRBV30|-
TGTGCCTGGAGTACGGGTCATAATTCACCCCTCCACTTT
CAWSTGHNSPLHF
>TRBD2|TRBJ2-5|TRBV5-1|-
TGCGCCAGCAGCTTGGGTGCTAGCGGGGTTGGTGAGACCCAGTACTTC
CASSLGASGVGETQYF
>TRBD1|TRBJ2-2|TRBV5-1|-
TGCGCCAGCAGCTTGGGAGGGGGCCCCGGGGAGCTGTTTTTT
CASSLGGGPGELFF
>TRBD2|TRBJ2-3|TRBV7-9|-
TGTGCCAGCAGCTTAGTTCTGACTAGCGGGGGTGGTACGCAGTATTTT
CASSLVLTSGGGTQYF
>-|TRBJ1-1|TRBV11-2|-
TGTGCCAGCACCATGGGGGTTGTCGACACTGAAGCTTTCTTT
CASTMGVVDTEAFF
>-|TRBJ2-1|TRBV11-2|-
TGTGCCAGCAGGGGGAATGAGCAGTTCTTC
CASRGNEQFF
>TRBD1|TRBJ2-7|TRBV5-1|-
TGCGCCAGCAGCTTGTTGGGGGACAGCGGCTACGAGCAGTACTTC
CASSLLGDSGYEQYF
>TRBD2|TRBJ2-1|TRBV2|-
TGTGCCAGCACCGCGGGAGTCAGTTATGAGCAGTTCTTC
CASTAGVSYEQFF
>-|TRBJ1-1|TRBV7-8|-
TGTGCCAGCAGCTTAGAGAATAGGGAAGTGAACACTGAAGCTTTCTTT
CASSLENREVNTEAFF
>-|TRBJ2-2|TRBV11-2|-
TGTGCCAGCAGCTTAGTGATTAGTTCCGGGGAGCTGTTTTTT
CASSLVISSGELFF
>-|TRBJ1-3|TRBV18|-
TGTGCCAGTGGGGGCAATGCTGGAAACACCATATATTTT
CASGGNAGNTIYF
>TRBD1|TRBJ2-7|TRBV5-6|-
TGTGCCAGCAGCCTAAGGGCCACAGGGGAATACGAGCAGTACTTC
CASSLRATGEYEQYF
>-|TRBJ2-1|TRBV6-1|-
TGTGCCAGCAACCAAGCCAACAATGAGCAGTTCTTC
CASNQANNEQFF
>-|TRBJ2-5|TRBV5-1|-
TGCGCCAGCAGCTTGGCCGGCCAGCAGACCCAGTACTTC
CASSLAGQQTQYF
>-|TRBJ2-3|TRBV11-3|-
TGTGCCAGCAGCAAACTTAGCACAGATACGCAGTATTTT
CASSKLSTDTQYF
>TRBD2|TRBJ2-7|TRBV7-9|once
TGTGCCAGCAGCTTAACTAGCGGGAGTTACGAGCAGTACTTC
CASSLTSGSYEQYF
>-|TRBJ2-5|TRBV29-1|-
TGCAGCGTTGAACGGGGGGCCCAAGAGACCCAGTACTTC
CSVERGAQETQYF
>-|TRBJ2-1|TRBV5-6|-
TGTGCCAGCATATCTTCTGGGCGGTATACCGGGCAGTTCTTC
CASISSGRYTGQFF
>-|TRBJ1-5|TRBV28|once
TGTGCCAGCAGAGTACCCTCGGGGCCCGTGAATAGCAATCAGCCCCAGCATTTT
CASRVPSGPVNSNQPQHF
>-|TRBJ2-5|TRBV30|-
TGTGCCTGGAGAGGCTGGGGTCGTCAAGAGACCCAGTACTTC
CAWRGWGRQETQYF
>TRBD1|TRBJ1-6|TRBV6-5|-
TGTGCCAGCAGTTTGGGACAGGGGATTTCACCCCTCCACTTT
CASSLGQGISPLHF
>-|TRBJ1-1|TRBV19|-
TGTGCCAGTACTCTCGCGACAGTGAACACTGAAGCTTTCTTT
CASTLATVNTEAFF
>-|TRBJ1-1|TRBV19|-
TGTGCCAGTAGTGAGGGGATGGGGACTGAAGCTTTCTTT
CASSEGMGTEAFF
>-|TRBJ1-2|TRBV2|-
TGTGCCAGCGGTGGGGAAGGCTATGGCTACACCTTC
CASGGEGYGYTF
>-|TRBJ2-7|TRBV6-6|-
TGTGCCAGCAGGGGGGCTAGTTCCAACGAGCAGTACTTC
CASRGASSNEQYF
>-|TRBJ1-6|TRBV7-9|-
TGTGCCAGCAGCAAAAAGGGTTCACCCCTCCACTTT
CASSKKGSPLHF
>-|TRBJ2-5|TRBV4-1|-
TGCGCCAGCAGCCAAGCCCCCTCCGAGACCCAGTACTTC
CASSQAPSETQYF
>-|TRBJ2-7|TRBV21-1|-
TGTGCCAGCAGCACCAAACTAGTCCGCACTTACGAGCAGTACTTC
CASSTKLVRTYEQYF
>-|TRBJ1-4|TRBV10-3|-
TGTGCCATCAATGGCGGTATAAATGAAAAACTGTTTTTT
CAINGGINEKLFF